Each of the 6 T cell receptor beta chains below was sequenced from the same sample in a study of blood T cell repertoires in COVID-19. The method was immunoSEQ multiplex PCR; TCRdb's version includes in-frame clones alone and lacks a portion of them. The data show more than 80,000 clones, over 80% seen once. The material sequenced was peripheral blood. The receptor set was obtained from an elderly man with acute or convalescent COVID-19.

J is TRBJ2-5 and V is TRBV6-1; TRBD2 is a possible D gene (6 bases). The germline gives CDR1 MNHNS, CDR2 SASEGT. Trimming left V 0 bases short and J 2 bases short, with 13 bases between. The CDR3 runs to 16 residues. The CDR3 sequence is CASSEAGGGRQETQYF. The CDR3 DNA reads TGTGCCAGCAGTGAAGCGGGAGGAGGGCGGCAAGAGACCCAGTACTTC.

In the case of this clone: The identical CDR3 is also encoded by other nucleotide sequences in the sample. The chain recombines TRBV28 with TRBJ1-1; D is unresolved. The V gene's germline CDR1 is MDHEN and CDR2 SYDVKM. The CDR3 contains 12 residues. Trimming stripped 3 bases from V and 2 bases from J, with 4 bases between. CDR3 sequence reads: CASSLLNTEAFF. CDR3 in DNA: TGTGCCAGCAGTTTGTTAAACACTGAAGCTTTCTTT.

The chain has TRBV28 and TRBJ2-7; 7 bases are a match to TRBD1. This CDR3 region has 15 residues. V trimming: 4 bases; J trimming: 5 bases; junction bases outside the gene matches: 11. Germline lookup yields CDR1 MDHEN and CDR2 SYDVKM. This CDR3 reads CASSSPTGPGHEQYF. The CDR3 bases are TGTGCCAGCAGTTCCCCGACAGGGCCCGGGCACGAGCAGTACTTC.

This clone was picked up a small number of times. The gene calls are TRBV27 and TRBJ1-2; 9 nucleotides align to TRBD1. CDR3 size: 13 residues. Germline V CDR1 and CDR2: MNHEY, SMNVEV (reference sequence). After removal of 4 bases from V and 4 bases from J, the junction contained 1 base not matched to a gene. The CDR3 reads CASSSTGGYGYTF. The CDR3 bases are TGTGCCAGCAGTTCGACAGGGGGCTATGGCTACACCTTC.

The CDR3 DNA reads as TGTGCCAGCAGTGAAGCGACGGGACAGGGTAGGCGGTATGGCTACACCTTC. This codes for CASSEATGQGRRYGYTF. The V call is TRBV6-1, the J call TRBJ1-2, with TRBD1 identical over 9 bases. The germline CDR1 and CDR2 sequences are MNHNS and SASEGT. This CDR3 comprises 17 residues. V was pared by 0 bases and J by 5 bases, with 10 bases of the junction left unmatched.

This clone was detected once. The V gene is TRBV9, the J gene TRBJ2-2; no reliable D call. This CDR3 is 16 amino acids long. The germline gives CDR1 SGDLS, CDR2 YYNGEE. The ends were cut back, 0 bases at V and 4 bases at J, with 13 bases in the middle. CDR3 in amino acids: CASSVARSLSTGELFF. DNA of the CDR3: TGTGCCAGCAGCGTAGCGCGGAGCCTCAGCACCGGGGAGCTGTTTTTT.